This T cell receptor beta chain came from a study of blood T cell repertoires in COVID-19. Across the whole study: There were acute and convalescent COVID-19 samples, and they came from the United States, Italy and Spain. T cells, B-cell-depleted T cells, or PBMCs provided the cDNA or gDNA that served as material.

The V gene's germline CDR1 is SGHNT and CDR2 YENEEA. V lost 5 bases to trimming and J lost 8 bases, with 17 bases between them. The CDR3 loop spans 14 amino acids. Under the authors' procedure: For nucleated cells, counts were estimated from reference gene primer amplification. This table comes from immunoSEQ multiplex PCR, and its TCRdb copy is limited to in-frame clones, with some not included. D and trimming come from the DNA, and the V and J calls and clone size come from that table. The data show about 120,000 clones, roughly 88% seen once. Sequencing was carried out using peripheral blood. This TCR was recovered from an elderly woman with acute or convalescent COVID-19. V is TRBV11-3 and J is TRBJ2-3, with TRBD1 as a possible D gene (5 bases). In DNA, the CDR3 is TGTGCCAGCAGCCAGCAAGGGGAACCTTCTACGCAGTATTTT. Translated, it gives CASSQQGEPSTQYF.